This T cell receptor (beta chain) derives from a study of CD8+ T cells in alopecia areata. For the study at large: Patients remained on tofacitinib for 6 to 18 months and then went 6 months without it. Overall study findings and caveats: When scalp samples are sequenced, resident alphabeta T cells of normal skin are also captured.

cDNA serving as the sequencing template came from extracted, reverse transcribed RNA. Measured with immunoSEQ multiplex PCR; TCRdb has only the in-frame clones, and not every one. The profile shows some 95,000 clones, about 40% of them singletons. Only a few counts were recorded for this clone. The target antigen is unknown. Trimming took 0 bases from V and 5 from J, leaving 11 bases between them. CDR1 is KGHSH and CDR2 is LQKENI in the germline V gene. CDR3 length: 15 amino acids. This rearrangement joins TRBV18 to TRBJ2-4, with a possible D match to TRBD2 (5 bases). Sequenced: CD4+ T cells sorted from blood. This clonotype was sampled from a human donor with alopecia areata. The CDR3 reads CASSPPSSSQNIQYF. The CDR3 DNA reads as TGTGCCAGCTCACCACCGTCTAGCAGCCAAAACATTCAGTACTTC.